This is a list of T cell receptor beta chains from one sample in a study of post-analysis software for immune sequencing data. TCRdb re-called the PCR reads through MiXCR, storing one row per CDR3 protein. Of some 240,000 distinct CDR3 sequences in the sample, 36% were seen once. Sequences were obtained from blood. The receptor source for this set is a girl under 18 with multiple sclerosis. CDR3s include the opening cysteine and the closing phenylalanine or tryptophan. A D gene is named only where the DNA matches it firmly. Not all rows give a size; the values are once, few, many and, for expanded clones, a class.

many	TRBV27	TRBJ2-1	NA	TGTGCCAGCAGTTCCTTGAGGGGATTTCCGGACGAGGGTAATGAGCAGTTCTTC	CASSSLRGFPDEGNEQFF
many	TRBV7-2	TRBJ2-6	NA	TGTGCCAGCAGCAGGGGCAACAGGGCTGGGGCCAACGTCCTGACTTTC	CASSRGNRAGANVLTF
many	TRBV7-2	TRBJ1-1	NA	TGTGCCAGCATTCCAGGAATGAACACTGAAGCTTTCTTT	CASIPGMNTEAFF
NA	TRBV20-1	TRBJ2-2	NA	TGCAGTGCGAGTGAAGCGGACACCGGGGAGCTGTTTTTT	CSASEADTGELFF
NA	TRBV20-1	TRBJ1-2	NA	TGCAGTGCTCCTCACCTCGGGGGGGGAGATGGCTACACCTTC	CSAPHLGGGDGYTF
many	TRBV7-2	TRBJ2-3	TRBD1	TGTGCCAGCGCCCAGGGGGCGAGCACAGATACGCAGTATTTT	CASAQGASTDTQYF
NA	TRBV20-1	TRBJ2-7	TRBD2	TGCAGTGCTGATATAGCGGGGGGACGGAGCGAGCAGTACTTC	CSADIAGGRSEQYF
many	TRBV6-4	TRBJ2-1	TRBD2	TGTGCCAGCAGTGAGAGCGGGGGGGCTGGGAATGAGCAGTTCTTC	CASSESGGAGNEQFF
few	TRBV6-6	TRBJ1-2	NA	TGTGCCAGCAGTTACAATAGGGAACCCCACTATGGCTACACCTTC	CASSYNREPHYGYTF
NA	TRBV7-2	TRBJ2-7	NA	TGTGCCAGCAGCTTACGAGCGAGTAGCTCCTACGAGCAGTACTTC	CASSLRASSSYEQYF
many	TRBV28	TRBJ2-3	NA	TGTGCCAGCGTTACCGACACAGATACGCAGTATTTT	CASVTDTDTQYF
NA	TRBV7-9	TRBJ2-5	NA	TGTGCCAGCAGCCCGGGGACAACTAAAGGGGGGACCCAGTACTTC	CASSPGTTKGGTQYF
many	TRBV5-1	TRBJ2-7	NA	TGCGCCAGCAGCCCCGGACAAAATTTCTACGAGCAGTACTTC	CASSPGQNFYEQYF
many	TRBV6-5	TRBJ1-2	NA	TGTGCCAGCAGTTACATGGGGGGTGGCTACACCTTC	CASSYMGGGYTF
NA	TRBV2	TRBJ2-5	NA	TGCGTCAGCAGCCCCCGACTGGCGGGACAAGAGACCCAGTACTTC	CVSSPRLAGQETQYF
few	TRBV29-1	TRBJ1-4	NA	TGCAGCGTTGGCATGGTGCTCGGGAATGAAAAACTGTTTTTT	CSVGMVLGNEKLFF
many	TRBV7-2	TRBJ2-1	NA	TGTGCCAGCACCCCCGGAGTCTCCCGGAATGAGCAGTTCTTC	CASTPGVSRNEQFF
NA	TRBV5-1	TRBJ1-3	NA	TGCGCCAGCAGCTCATTTTCTGGAAACACCATATATTTT	CASSSFSGNTIYF
many	TRBV11-2	TRBJ2-1	NA	TGTGCCAGCAGCTTAGATCATGTGGATGAGCAGTTCTTC	CASSLDHVDEQFF
NA	TRBV20-1	TRBJ1-2	NA	TGCAGTGCTCGGAGAGGTACCGGATATGGCTACACCTTC	CSARRGTGYGYTF
once	TRBV24-1	TRBJ2-3	NA	TGTGCCACCAGTGCCCCTGGAGGGGATACGCAGTATTTT	CATSAPGGDTQYF
once	TRBV20-1	TRBJ2-7	NA	TGCAGTGCTAGAGAATATACGGCGTCCTACGAGCAGTACTTC	CSAREYTASYEQYF
many	TRBV9	TRBJ2-3	NA	TGTGCCAGCAGCGTAGCCAGCGGGAGCACAGATACGCAGTATTTT	CASSVASGSTDTQYF